Presented here are 24 T cell receptor beta chains from one specimen sequenced in a study of blood T cell repertoires in COVID-19. Sequenced by immunoSEQ multiplex PCR; TCRdb stores in-frame clones only, minus some. The data hold roughly 35,000 clones, with roughly 80% observed a single time. Source material: peripheral blood. The receptor set was obtained from a woman aged 60-75 years with acute or convalescent COVID-19.

The chain has TRBV6-1 and TRBJ2-3; D is perhaps TRBD2 (5 bases). Trimming stripped 4 bases from V and 0 bases from J, with 17 bases between. This CDR3 has 17 amino acids. Per the germline V gene, CDR1 is MNHNS and CDR2 is SASEGT. The CDR3 sequence is CASSAVQPGSSTDTQYF. The CDR3 DNA is TGTGCCAGCAGTGCCGTTCAGCCGGGGAGTAGCACAGATACGCAGTATTTT.

This chain joins TRBV30 and TRBJ1-3, with TRBD1 as a possible D gene (6 bases). Germline V gene data show CDR1 as GTSNPN and CDR2 as SVGIG (reference sequence). The length of the CDR3 is 13 residues. The ends were cut back, 7 bases at V and 1 base at J, with 11 bases in the middle. The CDR3 protein is CASTGWSGNTIYF. The CDR3, as DNA: TGTGCCTCTACAGGGTGGTCTGGAAACACCATATATTTT.

This clone was observed once. V gene TRBV5-6 combines with J gene TRBJ1-1; perhaps TRBD1 as D (5 bases). The CDR3 is 15 residues long. The V end was cut by 7 bases, the J end by 0 bases, with 16 bases between. The V gene's germline CDR1 is SGHDT and CDR2 YYEEEE. CDR3 protein: CASVRGRPMNTEAFF. The CDR3 DNA follows: TGTGCCAGCGTCCGGGGGAGACCCATGAACACTGAAGCTTTCTTT.

The genes are TRBV11-2 and TRBJ1-6, with D perhaps matching TRBD1 (6 bases). CDR3 length: 15 residues. The germline V and J ends were trimmed by 0 bases and 8 bases, with 11 bases remaining between them. Germline lookup yields CDR1 SGHAT and CDR2 FQNNGV. CDR3 sequence reads: CASSLDGQPYSPLHF. CDR3 nucleotide sequence: TGTGCCAGCAGCTTAGATGGACAGCCGTATTCACCCCTCCACTTT.

The table lists this clone with a few counts. The chain has TRBV12-3 or TRBV12-4 and TRBJ1-3; D not resolved. The CDR3 is 11 amino acids. Trimming pared 5 bases from V and 4 bases from J, leaving 3 bases between. CDR3 coding DNA: TGTGCCAGCAGTCCGGGAAACACCATATATTTT. Protein product: CASSPGNTIYF.

The rearrangement joins TRBV5-5 to TRBJ2-7; TRBD1 matches 7 bases. Germline CDR1 reads SGHKS; CDR2 reads YYEKEE (reference sequence). The CDR3 is 15 amino acids. Germline trimming cut 4 bases from V and 3 bases from J; bases unmatched to any gene: 10. The DNA of the CDR3 is TGTGCCAGCAGCCCTGGGACAGCCGTGATCTACGAGCAGTACTTC. Amino acids: CASSPGTAVIYEQYF. The whole variable domain, filled in from reference TRBV5-5 and TRBJ2-7, reads DAGVTQSPTHLIKTRGQQVTLRCSPISGHKSVSWYQQVLGQGPQFIFQYYEKEERGRGNFPDRFSARQFPNYSSELNVNALLLGDSALYLCASSPGTAVIYEQYFGPGTRLTVT.

The V gene is TRBV6-1, the J gene TRBJ2-7; D perhaps matches TRBD2 (6 bases). Germline values: CDR1 MNHNS, CDR2 SASEGT. Trimming stripped 2 bases from V and 1 base from J, with 12 bases between. This CDR3 spans 15 amino acids. In DNA form, the CDR3 reads TGTGCCAGCAGTGAATTGCGGGGCCTGTCCTACGAGCAGTACTTC. Translated: CASSELRGLSYEQYF.

V and J are TRBV7-9 and TRBJ1-5; a possible D gene is TRBD1 (5 bases). V was shortened by 3 bases and J by 5 bases, with 17 bases between the two germline ends. This CDR3 has 16 amino acids. From germline, CDR1 is SEHNR and CDR2 FQNEAQ (reference sequence). Written as DNA, the CDR3 is TGTGCCAGCAGCTTGGGGGGGGACCTCGGGTATCAGCCCCAGCATTTT. It is translated as CASSLGGDLGYQPQHF.

This chain joins TRBV12-5 and TRBJ1-5, with a weak D call TRBD1 (6 bases). CDR1 and CDR2 (germline): LGHNT, FRNRAP. Trimming removed 7 bases from V and 7 bases from J, with 20 bases in between. CDR3 size: 15 residues. CDR3 sequence (DNA): TGTGCTAGTGCCCAACAGGGCGACCGGGACCAGCCCCAGCATTTT. Amino acid sequence: CASAQQGDRDQPQHF.

This clone has only a few counts. This rearrangement joins TRBV7-6 to TRBJ2-3, with 10 bases identical to TRBD2. The trim removed 5 bases at V and 7 bases at J, leaving 12 bases unmatched. This CDR3 region has 16 residues. In germline, CDR1 is SGHVS, CDR2 FNYEAQ. In nucleotides, the CDR3 is TGTGCCAGCAGCCCGCGAACTAGCGGGGAAGAGAATACGCAGTATTTT. Translating it yields CASSPRTSGEENTQYF.

As concerns this clone: This CDR3 is also generated by other DNA sequences in the sample. The chain combines TRBV30 with TRBJ1-3, with D maybe TRBD1 (6 bases). V lost 0 bases and J lost 4, with 7 bases in between. The CDR3 is 13 amino acids. The germline gives CDR1 GTSNPN, CDR2 SVGIG (reference sequence). The CDR3 DNA reads as TGTGCCTGGAGTGTTGGGGGCGGAAACACCATATATTTT. Protein: CAWSVGGGNTIYF.

This clone appeared a single time. The chain is built from TRBV12-3 or TRBV12-4 and TRBJ1-6; D remains ambiguous. The CDR3 totals 13 residues. Between the trimmed V and J ends, which lost 5 bases and 7 bases, there was a span of 9 bases. The CDR3 loop is CASSPTRNSPLHF. Here the CDR3 DNA reads TGTGCCAGCAGTCCCACTCGCAATTCACCCCTCCACTTT.

This CDR3 reads CASSLSTGPLEAFF. CDR3 coding DNA: TGCGCCAGCAGTCTGTCGACAGGACCACTTGAAGCTTTCTTT. The chain carries TRBV23-1 and TRBJ1-1, with a weak D call TRBD1 (6 bases). Being an ORF, TRBV23-1 has a function that is uncertain. The length of the CDR3 is 14 residues. V was cut by 4 bases and J by 7 bases, with 16 bases left in between.

The chain links TRBV4-2 to TRBJ1-1, with TRBD1 matching over 7 bases. Per germline, CDR1 LGHNA and CDR2 YNFKEQ. Germline trimming cut 0 bases from V and 7 bases from J; bases unmatched to any gene: 8. The CDR3 loop spans 15 amino acids. The CDR3, as DNA: TGTGCCAGCAGCCAAGATCTACAGGGGCCTTATGAAGCTTTCTTT. Residues: CASSQDLQGPYEAFF.

This clone was seen more than once but under ten times. The V call is TRBV6-6, the J call TRBJ1-1; D remains ambiguous. The CDR3 sequence is 13 residues long. Trimming removed 5 bases from V and 4 bases from J, with 11 bases in between. The V gene's germline CDR1 is MNHNY and CDR2 SVGAGI (reference sequence). The CDR3 spells CASSPQRSTEAFF. The CDR3 region has the DNA TGTGCCAGCAGTCCCCAACGGTCCACTGAAGCTTTCTTT.

The chain carries TRBV5-1 and TRBJ1-2, with a weak D call TRBD1 (6 bases). Trimming stripped 4 bases from V and 1 base from J, with 11 bases between. The CDR3 is 14 residues long. Germline assignment: CDR1 SGHRS and CDR2 YFSETQ. CDR3 DNA: TGCGCCAGCAGCGGACGACAGGATAACTATGGCTACACCTTC. It translates to CASSGRQDNYGYTF.

This clone appeared a few times. The J gene is TRBJ2-7, the V gene TRBV4-1, with 9 positions matching TRBD1. Germline CDR1 reads MGHRA; CDR2 reads YSYEKL. The CDR3 length is 15 residues. V trimming: 1 base; J trimming: 4 bases; junction bases outside the gene matches: 5. CDR3 bases: TGCGCCAGCAGCCAAGCAGGGACAGGGAAATACGAGCAGTACTTC. Translating it yields CASSQAGTGKYEQYF.

The chain uses TRBV28 and TRBJ2-7; no firm D call. The V and J ends lost 3 bases and 1 base respectively, with 16 bases between them. The CDR3 extends over 16 amino acids. The V gene's germline CDR1 is MDHEN and CDR2 SYDVKM. CDR3 nucleotide sequence: TGTGCCAGCAGTTTTTCCTTGGCAGGTCTATCCTACGAGCAGTACTTC. Amino acids: CASSFSLAGLSYEQYF. The full variable domain, with the rest looked up from reference TRBV28 and TRBJ2-7, is DVKVTQSSRYLVKRTGEKVFLECVQDMDHENMFWYRQDPGLGLRLIYFSYDVKMKEKGDIPEGYSVSREKKERFSLILESASTNQTSMYLCASSFSLAGLSYEQYFGPGTRLTVT.

This clone was seen only a few times. The chain joins TRBV3-1 (or the pseudogene TRBV3-2) to TRBJ1-1, with D possibly TRBD1 on 5 matching bases. Germline loops: CDR1 LGHDT, CDR2 YNNKEL (reference sequence). Deletions cut 8 bases from V and 3 bases from J, with 13 bases between. The CDR3 loop spans 13 amino acids. The CDR3 loop reads CASSRQLDTEAFF. The CDR3 coding sequence is TGTGCCAGCTCCCGACAGCTGGACACTGAAGCTTTCTTT.

CDR3 sequence reads: CASSNLGTEVYEQYF. CDR3 DNA sequence: TGTGCCAGCAGCAACCTTGGGACAGAGGTCTACGAGCAGTACTTC. This chain links TRBV5-6 with TRBJ2-7; 7 positions match TRBD1. After removal of 4 bases from V and 3 bases from J, the junction contained 10 bases not matched to a gene. Germline V gives CDR1 SGHDT, CDR2 YYEEEE. CDR3 length equals 15 residues.

This chain uses TRBV30 with TRBJ2-7, with D unclear. Germline loops: CDR1 GTSNPN, CDR2 SVGIG (reference sequence). There are 14 residues in the CDR3. The V end was cut by 2 bases, the J end by 2 bases, with 13 bases between. CDR3 loop: CAWSPQNFAYEQYF. Here the CDR3 DNA reads TGTGCCTGGAGTCCCCAGAATTTTGCCTACGAGCAGTACTTC. The full variable domain, in which reference TRBV30 and TRBJ2-7 provide the parts outside the CDR3, is SQTIHQWPATLVQPVGSPLSLECTVEGTSNPNLYWYRQAAGRGLQLLFYSVGIGQISSEVPQNLSASRPQDRQFILSSKKLLLSDSGFYLCAWSPQNFAYEQYFGPGTRLTVT.

This rearrangement joins TRBV7-6 to TRBJ2-3, with 7 bases aligning to TRBD1. From germline, CDR1 is SGHVS and CDR2 FNYEAQ. The CDR3 contains 14 residues. V lost 4 bases to trimming and J lost 1 base; unmatched junction nucleotides: 2. CDR3 in amino acids: CASSSGQGTDTQYF. CDR3 bases: TGTGCCAGCAGCTCAGGACAGGGCACAGATACGCAGTATTTT.

The count of this clone is one. The chain employs TRBV19 and TRBJ1-2, with 9 positions matching TRBD1. V was pared by 3 bases and J by 4 bases, with 6 bases of the junction left unmatched. The CDR3 runs 15 residues. The germline CDR1 and CDR2 sequences are LNHDA and SQIVND (reference sequence). The CDR3 DNA follows: TGTGCCAGTAGTATGGGGGGACAGGGCGTCTATGGCTACACCTTC. Translated, it gives CASSMGGQGVYGYTF.

The chain carries TRBV27 and TRBJ1-2, with D possibly TRBD1 on 5 matching bases. Germline V gene data show CDR1 as MNHEY and CDR2 as SMNVEV (reference sequence). Trimming stripped 3 bases from V and 10 bases from J, with 15 bases between. The CDR3 is 13 amino acids. CDR3 sequence (DNA): TGTGCCAGCAGTTTGACAGCCGCCGCGGCCTACACCTTC. It yields the protein CASSLTAAAAYTF.